These 22 T cell receptor beta chains came from one sample sequenced in a study of neurological immune-mediated disorders. Via MiXCR, TCRdb re-called the 5' RACE reads, giving one row per CDR3 protein. The sample records 75,000 to 85,000 distinct CDR3 sequences, approximately 17% being singletons. Sequenced sample: PBMCs. The source is a woman aged 40 to 50 in good health.

This clonotype showed up many times. The rearrangement links TRBV5-1 to TRBJ1-1, with D possibly TRBD1 on 5 matching bases. Trimming shortened V by 4 bases and J by 1 base, and 5 bases separated the two germline ends. Germline loops: CDR1 SGHRS, CDR2 YFSETQ. There are 12 residues in the CDR3. CDR3 in amino acids: CASSQGNTEAFF. The CDR3 region has the DNA TGCGCCAGCAGCCAGGGGAACACTGAAGCTTTCTTT.

This clonotype was seen ten or more times. The genes are TRBV20-1 and TRBJ1-5; D might be TRBD1 (5 bases). The CDR3 contains 15 residues. V dropped 5 bases and J dropped 4 bases, with 18 bases sitting between them. CDR1 DFQATT and CDR2 SNEGSKA come from the germline V gene (reference sequence). In nucleotides, the CDR3 is TGCAGTGCTGGGGGGGAGGGTAGAGGAAATCAGCCCCAGCATTTT. Translated: CSAGGEGRGNQPQHF.

This clonotype was counted many times. The rearrangement joins TRBV27 to TRBJ1-1; D is uncertain. The CDR3 length is 13 residues. V gave up 6 bases and J gave up 1 base, with 9 bases separating them. In germline, CDR1 is MNHEY, CDR2 SMNVEV (reference sequence). CDR3 amino acids: CASRQTGNTEAFF. The CDR3 DNA sequence: TGTGCCAGCAGACAGACCGGGAACACTGAAGCTTTCTTT.

The chain couples TRBV27 to TRBJ2-1; TRBD1 might be the D (6 bases). V dropped 3 bases and J dropped 5 bases, with 11 bases sitting between them. This CDR3 is built from 14 residues. Germline assignment: CDR1 MNHEY and CDR2 SMNVEV (reference sequence). The CDR3 loop reads CASSFYDRHNEQFF. In nucleotides, the CDR3 is TGTGCCAGCAGTTTTTACGACAGGCACAATGAGCAGTTCTTC.

This clonotype was recorded many times. The chain combines TRBV19 with TRBJ1-2, with 9 bases identical to TRBD1. CDR1 is LNHDA, CDR2 SQIVND, per germline (reference sequence). The CDR3 extends over 14 amino acids. J gave up 8 bases and V 7 bases, and 11 bases lay outside the gene matches. In DNA form, the CDR3 reads TGTGCCAGTAAATCCGGGACAGGGTTCTTGGGCTACACCTTC. As protein: CASKSGTGFLGYTF.

This clonotype has a count of ten or more. The germline gene is not matched at one end of the junction; a read error may be the cause. V and J are TRBV3-1 and TRBJ2-3, with unresolved D. Germline assignment: CDR1 LGHDT and CDR2 YNNKEL (reference sequence). The length of the CDR3 is 12 residues. CDR3: CASSQVKDTRYF. For the CDR3, the DNA is TGTGCCAGCAGCCAAGTGAAAGATACGCGGTATTTT.

The gene calls are TRBV9 and TRBJ2-5, with TRBD2 identical over 11 bases. Trimming took 4 bases from V and 3 from J; bases not matched to a gene: 5. Germline lookup yields CDR1 SGDLS and CDR2 YYNGEE. This CDR3 is 15 amino acids long. DNA of the CDR3: TGTGCCAGCAGCAAATTGACTAGCGGGGAAGAGACCCAGTACTTC. This gives the protein CASSKLTSGEETQYF.

The CDR3 loop reads CATSRDPSGGAYEQYF. CDR3 sequence (DNA): TGTGCCACCAGCAGAGATCCTAGCGGGGGGGCATACGAGCAGTACTTC. This sequence joins TRBV15 and TRBJ2-7, with TRBD2 identical over 12 bases. CDR3 length: 16 residues. V gave up 0 bases and J gave up 4 bases; unmatched junction bases: 4. Looked up from germline, CDR1 is LNHNV and CDR2 is YYDKDF (reference sequence).

This clonotype was seen once. With a much larger clone just one base away, this may be a read error. The rearrangement joins TRBV5-8 to TRBJ2-1, with 7 bases that match TRBD2. Germline V gene data show CDR1 as SGHTS and CDR2 as YDEGEE. CDR3 size: 15 residues. V shed 5 bases and J 1 base; nucleotides not matched to a gene: 6. The CDR3 protein is CASSTGTTSYNEQFF. The CDR3 region has the DNA TGTGCCAGCAGTACCGGGACTACATCCTACAATGAGCAGTTCTTC.

The sample holds many counts of this clonotype. The CDR3 bases are TGTGCCAGCAGTTACTCGATAGGGGGCGTGAGGACTGAAGCTTTCTTT. This gives the protein CASSYSIGGVRTEAFF. V is TRBV6-2 or TRBV6-3 and J is TRBJ1-1; 7 positions agree with TRBD1. The CDR3 consists of 16 residues. The junction had 9 bases not matched to a gene; V was cut back by 0 bases and J by 5 bases. CDR1 is MNHEY, CDR2 SVGEGT, per germline.

Many counts were recorded for this clonotype. J is TRBJ1-1 and V is TRBV29-1; D ambiguous. Trimming took 5 bases from V and 7 from J, leaving 11 bases between them. Germline CDR1 is SQVTM and CDR2 is ANQGSEA. The CDR3 spans 11 residues. The CDR3 sequence: CSVQRWGEAFF. CDR3 nucleotides: TGCAGCGTTCAGCGGTGGGGTGAAGCTTTCTTT.

The rearrangement joins TRBV14 to TRBJ2-1; D gene uncertain. The V gene lost 4 bases and the J gene lost 4 bases, with 8 bases spanning the gap. The germline gives CDR1 SGHDN, CDR2 FVKESK. This CDR3 contains 13 residues. This CDR3 reads CASSLLQYNEQFF. CDR3 bases: TGTGCCAGCAGCCTCTTACAATACAATGAGCAGTTCTTC. Using reference TRBV14 and TRBJ2-1 for the parts outside the CDR3, the full variable domain is EAGVTQFPSHSVIEKGQTVTLRCDPISGHDNLYWYRRVMGKEIKFLLHFVKESKQDESGMPNNRFLAERTGGTYSTLKVQPAELEDSGVYFCASSLLQYNEQFFGPGTRLTVL.

As for this clonotype: This may come from a read error, since a much larger clone is one base off. The chain carries TRBV28 and TRBJ1-1; D remains unclear. From germline, CDR1 is MDHEN and CDR2 SYDVKM. CDR3 length: 15 amino acids. V lost 5 bases, J lost 0 bases, and 13 bases lay in between. The CDR3 region is CASSTLQEMNTEAFF. DNA of the CDR3: TGTGCCAGCAGTACGCTTCAAGAAATGAACACTGAAGCTTTCTTT.

This clonotype was found many times. This chain connects TRBV7-3 to TRBJ2-3, with D perhaps matching TRBD1 (6 bases). The CDR3 sequence is 15 residues long. CDR1 is SGHTA and CDR2 is FQGTGA in the germline V gene. Trimming pared 5 bases from V and 5 bases from J, leaving 17 bases between. The CDR3 spells CASSGGRSTGDTQYF. CDR3 in DNA: TGTGCCAGCAGCGGGGGCAGGTCCACCGGAGATACGCAGTATTTT.

The chain carries TRBV5-1 and TRBJ2-6; the D call may be TRBD1 or TRBD2 (5 bases each). The V gene's germline CDR1 is SGHRS and CDR2 YFSETQ. The CDR3 has 16 amino acids. V was trimmed by 4 bases and J by 0 bases, leaving 11 bases between them. The CDR3 region has the DNA TGCGCCAGCAGCCCGGGACCGTACTCTGGGGCCAACGTCCTGACTTTC. Translation gives CASSPGPYSGANVLTF. The full variable domain, completed using reference TRBV5-1 and TRBJ2-6, is KAGVTQTPRYLIKTRGQQVTLSCSPISGHRSVSWYQQTPGQGLQFLFEYFSETQRNKGNFPGRFSGRQFSNSRSEMNVSTLELGDSALYLCASSPGPYSGANVLTFGAGSRLTVL.

This clonotype has a count of ten or more. The chain has TRBV7-2 and TRBJ2-5; D may match TRBD1 or TRBD2 (7 bases each). The CDR3 consists of 14 residues. Germline lookup yields CDR1 SGHTA and CDR2 FQGNSA. The V end lost 4 bases, the J end lost 4 bases, and 13 bases lay between the germline ends. CDR3 protein: CASSSRRGGETQYF. In nucleotides, the CDR3 is TGTGCCAGCAGCTCCCGCAGGGGGGGAGAGACCCAGTACTTC. The whole variable domain, remainder taken from reference TRBV7-2 and TRBJ2-5, is GAGVSQSPSNKVTEKGKDVELRCDPISGHTALYWYRQSLGQGLEFLIYFQGNSAPDKSGLPSDRFSAERTGGSVSTLTIQRTQQEDSAVYLCASSSRRGGETQYFGPGTRLLVL.

The table lists this clonotype with many counts. This chain links TRBV25-1 with TRBJ1-5; D gene ambiguous. The CDR3 covers 13 residues. With 3 bases removed from V and 4 bases from J, the gap between germline ends came to 7 bases. From germline, CDR1 is MGHDK and CDR2 SYGVNS. The CDR3 protein is CASSDGKNQPQHF. The CDR3 nucleotides read TGTGCCAGCAGTGACGGGAAGAATCAGCCCCAGCATTTT.

Many counts were recorded for this clonotype. J is TRBJ2-3 and V is TRBV7-2, with unresolved D. V lost 8 bases and J 2 bases, leaving 8 bases between the germline ends. The CDR3 length is 12 residues. Germline loops: CDR1 SGHTA, CDR2 FQGNSA. In nucleotides, the CDR3 is TGTGCCAGCTCCGGGCCCACAGATACGCAGTATTTT. It codes for CASSGPTDTQYF.

This clonotype was counted many times. The chain is built from TRBV7-9 and TRBJ2-7; TRBD1 matches at 11 bases. Germline assignment: CDR1 SEHNR and CDR2 FQNEAQ (reference sequence). The CDR3 runs to 15 residues. V dropped 5 bases and J dropped 6; count of bases not matched to a gene: 9. The CDR3 region is CASSTDQGQGAEQYF. The CDR3 DNA reads TGTGCCAGCAGCACCGATCAAGGACAGGGGGCCGAGCAGTACTTC.

This clonotype was seen repeatedly, ten times or more. The gene calls are TRBV5-1 and TRBJ2-1; tentatively, D is TRBD2 (5 bases). Per germline, CDR1 SGHRS and CDR2 YFSETQ. V gave up 0 bases and J gave up 0 bases, with 10 bases separating them. The CDR3 length is 16 residues. The CDR3 DNA reads as TGCGCCAGCAGCTTGGCAGGTGGGAGCTCCTACAATGAGCAGTTCTTC. Residues: CASSLAGGSSYNEQFF.

The rearrangement links TRBV9 to TRBJ1-1, with TRBD1 matching 10 bases. Germline V lookup: CDR1 SGDLS, CDR2 YYNGEE. This CDR3 is 15 amino acids long. With V trimmed by 0 bases and J by 11 bases, 10 bases remained unmatched. CDR3 bases: TGTGCCAGCAGCGTAGGGGGACAGGGGATGGATACGGCTTTCTTT. Encoded protein: CASSVGGQGMDTAFF. Full variable domain (rest looked up from reference TRBV9 and TRBJ1-1): DSGVTQTPKHLITATGQRVTLRCSPRSGDLSVYWYQQSLDQGLQFLIQYYNGEERAKGNILERFSAQQFPDLHSELNLSSLELGDSALYFCASSVGGQGMDTAFFGQGTRLTVV.

This clonotype was picked up many times. The chain combines TRBV7-2 with TRBJ2-5; 12 positions agree with TRBD1. Per germline, CDR1 SGHTA and CDR2 FQGNSA. V lost 5 bases and J lost 5; bases outside the gene matches: 6. This CDR3 contains 15 residues. The CDR3 nucleotides read TGTGCCAGCAGCCCCGGGACAGGGGGCGGGGAGACCCAGTACTTC. Translating gives CASSPGTGGGETQYF. The full variable domain, completed using reference TRBV7-2 and TRBJ2-5, is GAGVSQSPSNKVTEKGKDVELRCDPISGHTALYWYRQSLGQGLEFLIYFQGNSAPDKSGLPSDRFSAERTGGSVSTLTIQRTQQEDSAVYLCASSPGTGGGETQYFGPGTRLLVL.